This T cell receptor beta chain was obtained from a study of OX40 agonist ivuxolimab in advanced cancers. At the level of the study: Patients were given ivuxolimab, an antibody that agonizes OX40 (CD134). Patients with prior anti-PD-1, anti-PD-L1 or anti-CTLA-4 therapy were eligible; approximately 37% had some. Two cutaneous melanoma patients and one hepatocellular carcinoma patient, three in all, had partial responses.

Profiled with immunoSEQ multiplex PCR; TCRdb holds only in-frame clones, not every one. Of around 68,000 clones listed, more than 70% are singletons. Germline lookup yields CDR1 MNHNS and CDR2 SASEGT. CDR3 size: 12 residues. V lost 8 bases to trimming and J lost 5 bases, with 10 bases between them. Autoimmune disease history or systemic immunosuppression excluded patients. Sequenced here: CD4+ or CD8+ T cells sorted from blood, sampled in a trial of the OX40 agonist ivuxolimab. The sequence was collected from an adult with an advanced solid tumor such as melanoma, head and neck, liver or kidney cancer. The gene calls are TRBV6-1 and TRBJ2-1; D is unclear. The CDR3: CASGHANNEQFF. The CDR3 bases are TGTGCCAGCGGTCACGCCAACAATGAGCAGTTCTTC.